A single sample is the source of the 15 T cell receptor beta chains below, sequenced in a study of neurological immune-mediated disorders. TCRdb redid the calling of the 5' RACE reads with MiXCR, one entry per CDR3 protein. This table holds 84,000 or so distinct CDR3 sequences, 3.5% to 4.5% found once. Time point: longitudinal time-point 3. The sample comprised PBMCs. The receptor source for this set is a woman aged 60-75 years with multiple sclerosis.

This clonotype was counted many times. The J gene is TRBJ2-5, the V gene TRBV10-3; 7 nucleotides match TRBD1. V trimming: 8 bases; J trimming: 3 bases; junction bases outside the gene matches: 6. CDR1 is ENHRY, CDR2 SYGVKD, per germline. The CDR3 length is 13 residues. The CDR3 bases are TGTGCCATCGGAGCCGGGACAGAAGAGACCCAGTACTTC. Translation gives CAIGAGTEETQYF.

This clonotype was detected many times. The chain couples TRBV12-3 or TRBV12-4 to TRBJ2-7, with TRBD1 matching 8 bases. With V trimmed by 3 bases and J by 4 bases, 5 bases remained unmatched. The CDR3 contains 14 residues. The CDR3, as DNA: TGTGCCAGCAGTTTGACAGGGGCACAATACGAGCAGTACTTC. This encodes CASSLTGAQYEQYF.

This clonotype was recorded many times. The rearrangement joins TRBV5-5 to TRBJ2-7; the match to TRBD1 covers 10 bases. Germline V gives CDR1 SGHKS, CDR2 YYEKEE (reference sequence). Trimming removed 6 bases from V and 2 bases from J; junction bases left unmatched: 5. The CDR3 sequence is 14 residues long. DNA of the CDR3: TGTGCCAGCACCCGGACAGGGGGAACCTACGAGCAGTACTTC. Translated, it gives CASTRTGGTYEQYF.

This clonotype appeared many times. This chain links TRBV25-1 with TRBJ1-1; D is possibly TRBD1 (6 bases). Germline V gives CDR1 MGHDK, CDR2 SYGVNS. The CDR3 has 13 residues. Trimming cost V 6 bases and J 4 bases, with 12 bases left between them. CDR3 in DNA: TGTGCCAGCAGGTGGGGGGCGGTCACTGAAGCTTTCTTT. It translates to CASRWGAVTEAFF.

This clonotype was observed at least ten times. The chain links TRBV12-3 or TRBV12-4 to TRBJ2-2, with 12 bases matching TRBD1. The junction had 7 bases not matched to a gene; V was cut back by 7 bases and J by 7 bases. The CDR3 contains 15 residues. The CDR3 sequence is CASKTGTGGIGELFF. Written as DNA, the CDR3 is TGTGCCAGCAAGACGGGGACAGGGGGCATCGGGGAGCTGTTTTTT.

Ten or more counts support this clonotype. This chain joins TRBV28 and TRBJ1-2, with no clear D. The germline V gene has CDR1 MDHEN and CDR2 SYDVKM. The V gene lost 4 bases and the J gene lost 4 bases, with 7 bases spanning the gap. CDR3 length equals 12 residues. In nucleotides, the CDR3 is TGTGCCAGCAGTTCAACTATCTATGGCTACACCTTC. This encodes CASSSTIYGYTF.

This clonotype was seen repeatedly, ten times or more. This sequence joins TRBV6-5 and TRBJ2-5, with a weak D call TRBD2 (6 bases). The CDR3 sequence is 13 residues long. Germline loops: CDR1 MNHEY, CDR2 SVGAGI. Trimming pared 5 bases from V and 5 bases from J, leaving 12 bases between. Here the CDR3 DNA reads TGTGCCAGCAGTGGGACTGTACGCGAGACCCAGTACTTC. Protein sequence: CASSGTVRETQYF.

This clonotype was counted ten times or more. The V call is TRBV20-1, the J call TRBJ2-2; either TRBD1 or TRBD2 may fit D (5 bases each). The CDR3 sequence is 14 residues long. V was trimmed by 2 bases and J by 6 bases, leaving 13 bases between them. Germline loops: CDR1 DFQATT, CDR2 SNEGSKA (reference sequence). For the CDR3, the DNA is TGCAGTGCTAGACCGGGACGAACCCCCGGGGAGCTGTTTTTT. Its protein product is CSARPGRTPGELFF.

There are many counts of this clonotype. The J gene is TRBJ2-7, the V gene TRBV29-1; TRBD1 is a possible D gene (5 bases). Between the trimmed V and J ends, which lost 0 bases and 3 bases, there was a span of 9 bases. The germline V gene encodes CDR1 SQVTM and CDR2 ANQGSEA. The CDR3 runs 13 residues. The CDR3 sequence is CSVEDRARYEQYF. CDR3 nucleotide sequence: TGCAGCGTTGAAGACAGGGCCCGCTACGAGCAGTACTTC.

This clonotype was observed many times. The chain employs TRBV20-1 and TRBJ1-1, with 8 bases identical to TRBD1. Trimming at V came to 5 bases and at J to 5 bases, leaving 4 bases not matched to a gene. Germline V lookup: CDR1 DFQATT, CDR2 SNEGSKA (reference sequence). The CDR3 consists of 12 residues. CDR3 DNA: TGCAGTGCTGCAGGGGGCCAGACTGAAGCTTTCTTT. Residues: CSAAGGQTEAFF.

This clonotype appeared many times. The chain combines TRBV7-9 with TRBJ1-4; D is possibly TRBD1 (6 bases). The CDR3 loop spans 14 amino acids. V dropped 5 bases and J dropped 7 bases, with 14 bases sitting between them. Germline V gene sequence: CDR1 SEHNR, CDR2 FQNEAQ (reference sequence). CDR3 residues: CASSLDRNIEKLFF. CDR3 DNA sequence: TGTGCCAGCAGCCTCGACAGGAACATTGAAAAACTGTTTTTT.

The chain recombines TRBV11-1 with TRBJ2-5, with 9 positions matching TRBD1. The CDR3 is 15 residues long. The germline V gene has CDR1 SGHAT and CDR2 FQDESV (reference sequence). The J segment lost 2 bases and the V segment lost 6 bases, leaving 7 bases of the junction unmatched. This CDR3 reads CASSSIDRGQETQYF. The CDR3 nucleotides are TGTGCCAGCAGTTCGATCGACAGGGGGCAAGAGACCCAGTACTTC.

Within the sample, this clonotype is medium-sized. The genes are TRBV5-1 and TRBJ1-1; no clear D gene. Germline values: CDR1 SGHRS, CDR2 YFSETQ. This CDR3 is built from 11 residues. V was shortened by 1 base and J by 2 bases, with 0 bases between the two germline ends. The CDR3 loop is CASSLNTEAFF. DNA for the CDR3: TGCGCCAGCAGCTTGAACACTGAAGCTTTCTTT.

This clonotype was seen many times. This chain joins TRBV7-8 and TRBJ2-7; 7 nucleotides match TRBD1. The CDR3 has 18 residues. Per germline, CDR1 SGHVS and CDR2 FQNEAQ. After removal of 7 bases from V and 5 bases from J, the junction contained 23 bases not matched to a gene. This chain's CDR3 is CASTLLWGKTGSTNEQYF. The DNA of the CDR3 is TGTGCCAGCACCCTCCTATGGGGCAAGACAGGGTCGACCAACGAGCAGTACTTC.

This clonotype occurred many times. This sequence joins TRBV7-6 and TRBJ1-3; D gene unclear. This CDR3 comprises 16 residues. V was pared by 1 base and J by 0 bases, with 10 bases between. Germline V gene sequence: CDR1 SGHVS, CDR2 FNYEAQ. DNA for the CDR3: TGTGCCAGCAGCTTAGGTGTTGGGAACTCTGGAAACACCATATATTTT. As protein: CASSLGVGNSGNTIYF.